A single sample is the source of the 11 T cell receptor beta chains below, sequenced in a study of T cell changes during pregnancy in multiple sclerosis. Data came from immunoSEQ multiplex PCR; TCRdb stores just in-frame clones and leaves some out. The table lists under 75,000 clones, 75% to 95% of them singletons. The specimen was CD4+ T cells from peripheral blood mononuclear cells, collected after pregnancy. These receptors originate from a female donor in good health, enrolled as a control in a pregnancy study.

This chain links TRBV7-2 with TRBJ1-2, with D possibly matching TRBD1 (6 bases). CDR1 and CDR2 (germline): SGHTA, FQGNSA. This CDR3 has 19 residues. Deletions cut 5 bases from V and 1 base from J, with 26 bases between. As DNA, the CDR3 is TGTGCCAGCAGCCCCCGGGGGGGCAGCCGCACTACTTATAACTATGGCTACACCTTC. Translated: CASSPRGGSRTTYNYGYTF.

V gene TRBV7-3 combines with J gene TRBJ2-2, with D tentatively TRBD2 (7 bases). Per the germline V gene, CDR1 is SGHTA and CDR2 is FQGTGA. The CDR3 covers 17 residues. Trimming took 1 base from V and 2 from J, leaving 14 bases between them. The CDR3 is CASSLNGGGGNTGELFF. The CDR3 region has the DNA TGTGCCAGCAGCTTAAATGGAGGGGGGGGAAACACCGGGGAGCTGTTTTTT. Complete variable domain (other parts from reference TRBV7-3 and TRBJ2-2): GAGVSQTPSNKVTEKGKYVELRCDPISGHTALYWYRQSLGQGPEFLIYFQGTGAADDSGLPNDRFFAVRPEGSVSTLKIQRTERGDSAVYLCASSLNGGGGNTGELFFGEGSRLTVL.

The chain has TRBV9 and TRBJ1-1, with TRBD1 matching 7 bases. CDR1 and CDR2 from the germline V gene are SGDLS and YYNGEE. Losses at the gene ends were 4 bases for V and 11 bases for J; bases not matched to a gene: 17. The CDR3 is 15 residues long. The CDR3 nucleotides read TGTGCCAGCAGCCCTCGTAGACAGGGCGCAAGCGGGGCTTTCTTT. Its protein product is CASSPRRQGASGAFF.

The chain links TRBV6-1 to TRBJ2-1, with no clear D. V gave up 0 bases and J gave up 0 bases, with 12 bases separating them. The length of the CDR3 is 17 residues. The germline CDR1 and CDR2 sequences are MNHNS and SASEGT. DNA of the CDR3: TGTGCCAGCAGTGAAGCGGAGACCGCGAGCTCCTACAATGAGCAGTTCTTC. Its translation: CASSEAETASSYNEQFF.

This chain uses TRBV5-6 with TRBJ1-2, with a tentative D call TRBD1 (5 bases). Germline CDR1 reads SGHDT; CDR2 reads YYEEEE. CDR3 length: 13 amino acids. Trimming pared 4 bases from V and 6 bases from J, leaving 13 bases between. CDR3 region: CASSETGTNGYTF. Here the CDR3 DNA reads TGTGCCAGCAGCGAAACAGGTACTAATGGCTACACCTTC.

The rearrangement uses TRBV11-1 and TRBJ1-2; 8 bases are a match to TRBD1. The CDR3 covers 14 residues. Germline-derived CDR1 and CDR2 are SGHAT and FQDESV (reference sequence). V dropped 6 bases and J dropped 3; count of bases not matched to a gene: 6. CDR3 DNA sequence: TGTGCCAGCAGACAACAGACAGGGGACTATGGCTACACCTTC. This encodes CASRQQTGDYGYTF.

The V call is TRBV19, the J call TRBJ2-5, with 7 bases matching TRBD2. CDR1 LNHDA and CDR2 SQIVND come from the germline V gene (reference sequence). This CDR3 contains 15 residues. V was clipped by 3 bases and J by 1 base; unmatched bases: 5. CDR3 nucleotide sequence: TGTGCCAGTAGTATTGGGGGGGTCCCCCAAGAGACCCAGTACTTC. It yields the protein CASSIGGVPQETQYF.

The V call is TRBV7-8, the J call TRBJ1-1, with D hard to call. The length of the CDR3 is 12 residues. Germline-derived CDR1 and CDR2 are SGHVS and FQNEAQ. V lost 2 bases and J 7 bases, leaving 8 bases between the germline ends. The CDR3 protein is CASSLIGYEAFF. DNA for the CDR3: TGTGCCAGCAGCTTAATCGGGTATGAAGCTTTCTTT.

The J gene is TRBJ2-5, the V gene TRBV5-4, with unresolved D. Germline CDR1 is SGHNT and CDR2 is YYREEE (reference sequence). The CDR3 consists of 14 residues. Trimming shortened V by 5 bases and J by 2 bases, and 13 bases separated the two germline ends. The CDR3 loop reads CASRNSSKQETQYF. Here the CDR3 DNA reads TGTGCCAGCAGAAACAGTTCCAAACAAGAGACCCAGTACTTC.

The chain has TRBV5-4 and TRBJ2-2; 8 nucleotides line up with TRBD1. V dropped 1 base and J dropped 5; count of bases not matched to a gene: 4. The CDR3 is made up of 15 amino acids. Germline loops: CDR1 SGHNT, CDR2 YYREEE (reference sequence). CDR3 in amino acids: CASSLWTGRTGELFF. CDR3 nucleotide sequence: TGTGCCAGCAGCTTGTGGACAGGGCGGACCGGGGAGCTGTTTTTT.

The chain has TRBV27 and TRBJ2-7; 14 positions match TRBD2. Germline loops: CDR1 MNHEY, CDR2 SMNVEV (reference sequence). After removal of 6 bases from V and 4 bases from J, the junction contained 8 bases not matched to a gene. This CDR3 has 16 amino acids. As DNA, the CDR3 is TGTGCCAGCAGGACTAGCGGGGGGGCCCGGGGTTACGAGCAGTACTTC. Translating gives CASRTSGGARGYEQYF.